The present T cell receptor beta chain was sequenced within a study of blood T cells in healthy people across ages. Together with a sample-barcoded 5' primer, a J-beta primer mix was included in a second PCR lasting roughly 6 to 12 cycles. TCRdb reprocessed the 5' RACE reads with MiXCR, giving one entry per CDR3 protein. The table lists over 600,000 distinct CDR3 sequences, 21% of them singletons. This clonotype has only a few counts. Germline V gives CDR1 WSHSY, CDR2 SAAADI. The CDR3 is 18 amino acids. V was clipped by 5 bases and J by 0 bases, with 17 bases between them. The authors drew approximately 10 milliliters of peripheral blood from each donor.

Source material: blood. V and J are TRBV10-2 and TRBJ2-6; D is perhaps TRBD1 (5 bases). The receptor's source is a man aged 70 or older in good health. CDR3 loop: CASSPHLEGVSGANVLTF. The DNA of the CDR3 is TGCGCCAGCAGTCCCCATTTAGAAGGGGTCTCTGGGGCCAACGTCCTGACTTTC.